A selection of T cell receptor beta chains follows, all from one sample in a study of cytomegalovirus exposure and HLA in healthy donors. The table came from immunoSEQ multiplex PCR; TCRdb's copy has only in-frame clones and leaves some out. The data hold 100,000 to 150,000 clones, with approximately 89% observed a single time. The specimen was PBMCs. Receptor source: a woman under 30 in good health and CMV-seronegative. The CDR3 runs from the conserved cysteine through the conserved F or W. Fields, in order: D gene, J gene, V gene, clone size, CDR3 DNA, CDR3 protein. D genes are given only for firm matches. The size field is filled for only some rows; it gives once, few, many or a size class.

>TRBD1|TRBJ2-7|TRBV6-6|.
TGTGCCAGCAGTAGGGGGGACAGGGGCTACGAGCAGTACTTC
CASSRGDRGYEQYF
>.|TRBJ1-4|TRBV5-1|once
TGCGCCAGCAGCCAATCAGGGGCAACTAATGAAAAACTGTTTTTT
CASSQSGATNEKLFF
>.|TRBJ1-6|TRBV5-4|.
TGTGCCAGCATCCCGGAGGGGCAGCCCCATTCACCCCTCCACTTT
CASIPEGQPHSPLHF
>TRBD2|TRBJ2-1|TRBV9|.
TGTGCCAGCAGCGTATGGACTAGCGGGGGTAATGAGCAGTTCTTC
CASSVWTSGGNEQFF
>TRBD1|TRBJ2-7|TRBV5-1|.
TGCGCCAGCAGCTCCACCGGGACAGGGGGAGAGCAGTACTTC
CASSSTGTGGEQYF
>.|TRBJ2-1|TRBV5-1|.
TGCGCCAGCAGCTTGTCCGGACCAGGGAATGAGCAGTTCTTC
CASSLSGPGNEQFF
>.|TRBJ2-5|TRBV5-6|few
TGTGCCAGCAGCTTAGCATGGGATAGCGGCACCCCAGAGACCCAGTACTTC
CASSLAWDSGTPETQYF
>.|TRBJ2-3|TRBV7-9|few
TGTGCCAGCAGCACGGACTCGAGGAGTTGGGATACGCAGTATTTT
CASSTDSRSWDTQYF
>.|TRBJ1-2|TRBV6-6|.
TGTGCCAGCAGCTCACAGGGACTAAACTATGGCTACACCTTC
CASSSQGLNYGYTF
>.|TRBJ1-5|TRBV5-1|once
TGCGCCAGCAGCTTGGGTGGGGCAAATAGCAATCAGCCCCAGCATTTT
CASSLGGANSNQPQHF
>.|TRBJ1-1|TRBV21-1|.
TGTGCCAGCAGCAAAGCCAGACAGGGCAACACTGAAGCTTTCTTT
CASSKARQGNTEAFF
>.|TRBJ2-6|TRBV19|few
TGTGCCTCAGCAGGCACTGGGGCCAACGTCCTGACTTTC
CASAGTGANVLTF
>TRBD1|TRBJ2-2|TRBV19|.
TGTGCCAGTAGTCACCCACACCAGACAGGGCCCCCCGGGGAGCTGTTTTTT
CASSHPHQTGPPGELFF
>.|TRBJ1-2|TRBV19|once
TGTGCCAGTACGGGACTCCTACAAAGCTATGGCTACACCTTC
CASTGLLQSYGYTF
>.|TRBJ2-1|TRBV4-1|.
TGCGCCAGCAGCCAAGGTCCCGGGAGCTCCTACAATGAGCAGTTCTTC
CASSQGPGSSYNEQFF
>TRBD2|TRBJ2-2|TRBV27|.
TGTGCCAGCAGTTTATGGAGTCTTGCGGGGGGGCCGACCGGGGAGCTGTTTTTT
CASSLWSLAGGPTGELFF
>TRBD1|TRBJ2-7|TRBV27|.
TGTGCCAGTAGTGCCCGGACAGGGTACTACGAGCAGTACTTC
CASSARTGYYEQYF
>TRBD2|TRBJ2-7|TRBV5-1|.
TGCGCCAGCAGCTTGGTACTAGCGGGCTCCTACGAGCAGTACTTC
CASSLVLAGSYEQYF
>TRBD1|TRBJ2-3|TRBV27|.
TGTGCCACCCGAACGGGACAGATCACAGATACGCAGTATTTT
CATRTGQITDTQYF
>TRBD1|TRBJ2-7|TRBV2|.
TGTGCCAGCAGCCTAGGGACAGCCTACGAGCAGTACTTC
CASSLGTAYEQYF
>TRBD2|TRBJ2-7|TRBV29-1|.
TGCAGCGTTGGAGGCGGGGGTACCTACGAGCAGTACTTC
CSVGGGGTYEQYF
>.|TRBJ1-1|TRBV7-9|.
TGTGCCAGCAGCTTAGGAGGGGGAGCTGAAGCTTTCTTT
CASSLGGGAEAFF
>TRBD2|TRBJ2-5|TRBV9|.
TGTGCCAGCAGCGTGGATCCGGGACTAGCGGGGGAAGAGACCCAGTACTTC
CASSVDPGLAGEETQYF
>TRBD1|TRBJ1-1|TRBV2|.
TGTGCCAGAGGCTTGGGACAGGGGGGCACTGAAGCTTTCTTT
CARGLGQGGTEAFF
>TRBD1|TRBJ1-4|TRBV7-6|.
TGTGCCAGCAGCTTAGCGGGCACAGGGGGGGAAAAACTGTTTTTT
CASSLAGTGGEKLFF
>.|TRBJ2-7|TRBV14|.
TGTGCCAGCAGCCAGTTCGGCGAGCAGTACTTC
CASSQFGEQYF
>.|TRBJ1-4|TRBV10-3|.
TGTGCCATCAGTGGCAGGGTCGGTGAAAAACTGTTTTTT
CAISGRVGEKLFF
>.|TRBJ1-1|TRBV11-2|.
TGTGCCAGCAGCTTGTGGCGGAAGAACACTGAAGCTTTCTTT
CASSLWRKNTEAFF
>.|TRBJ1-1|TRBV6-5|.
TGTGCCAGCAGTTACGATGGCCTGCCCTCCGAAGCTTTCTTT
CASSYDGLPSEAFF
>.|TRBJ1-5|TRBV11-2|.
TGTGCCAGCAGCCCGCATTACGGAGGAAATCAGCCCCAGCATTTT
CASSPHYGGNQPQHF
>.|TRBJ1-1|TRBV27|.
TGTGCCAGCAGTTACCAGATGAACACTGAAGCTTTCTTT
CASSYQMNTEAFF
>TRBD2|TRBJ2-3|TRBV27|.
TGTGCCAGTAGACTTCGGGGGGGCCCCTTCTTCACAGATACGCAGTATTTT
CASRLRGGPFFTDTQYF
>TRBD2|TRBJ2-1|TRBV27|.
TGTGCCAGCAGCGCACTAGCGGGGGGCTACAATGAGCAGTTCTTC
CASSALAGGYNEQFF
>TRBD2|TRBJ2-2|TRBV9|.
TGTGCCAGCAGCGTAGAGGCCCCCACTAGCGGGGTTACCGGGGAGCTGTTTTTT
CASSVEAPTSGVTGELFF
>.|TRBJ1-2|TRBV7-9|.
TGTGCCAGCAGCCTCTCAGGGGATTCTAACTATGGCTACACCTTC
CASSLSGDSNYGYTF
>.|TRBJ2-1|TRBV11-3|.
TGTGCCAGCAGCTTAGGGTCCGGGGGATTACCCTACAATGAGCAGTTCTTC
CASSLGSGGLPYNEQFF
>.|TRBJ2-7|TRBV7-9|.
TGTGCCAGCAGCTACACAGGCTACGAGCAGTACTTC
CASSYTGYEQYF